These 21 T cell receptor beta chains originate from one sample sequenced in a study of CD8+ T cells in alopecia areata. RNA extraction and reverse transcription yielded cDNA as sequencing template. Sequencing used immunoSEQ multiplex PCR; TCRdb keeps in-frame clones, though not all of them. The data hold 80,000 to 95,000 clones, with 44% observed a single time. The treatment: oral pan-JAK inhibitor, 5-10 mg twice daily. Sequences were derived from CD8+ T cells sorted from blood, sampled at week 24, from a patient treated with tofacitinib. The receptors stem from a human donor with alopecia areata.

This clone was counted between two and nine times. The chain is built from TRBV5-4 and TRBJ2-5; no definite D call. Germline V gene lookup returns CDR1 SGHNT and CDR2 YYREEE (reference sequence). The CDR3 has 13 residues. Trimming removed 4 bases at V and 5 bases at J, with 12 bases between. The CDR3 DNA reads TGTGCCAGCAGCCAGGTGACTGGCGAGACCCAGTACTTC. Encoded protein: CASSQVTGETQYF. Full variable domain (outside the CDR3, taken from reference TRBV5-4 and TRBJ2-5): ETGVTQSPTHLIKTRGQQVTLRCSSQSGHNTVSWYQQALGQGPQFIFQYYREEENGRGNFPPRFSGLQFPNYSSELNVNALELDDSALYLCASSQVTGETQYFGPGTRLLVL.

This chain joins TRBV18 and TRBJ2-7; no clear D gene. Germline V gene sequence: CDR1 KGHSH, CDR2 LQKENI. CDR3 length equals 16 residues. V gave up 3 bases and J gave up 0 bases, with 15 bases separating them. The chain's CDR3 is CASSPSLGGSSYEQYF. The DNA for the CDR3 is TGTGCCAGCTCACCCTCCCTAGGCGGCAGCTCCTACGAGCAGTACTTC.

This clone was detected once. The J gene is TRBJ2-2, the V gene TRBV4-1; D is perhaps TRBD2 (6 bases). The CDR3 consists of 14 residues. The V and J ends lost 1 base and 6 bases respectively, with 9 bases between them. Germline V gene data show CDR1 as MGHRA and CDR2 as YSYEKL. This CDR3 reads CASSQVGGAGELFF. The CDR3 DNA reads TGCGCCAGCAGCCAAGTTGGAGGGGCCGGGGAGCTGTTTTTT.

This clone ranks as medium-sized. This rearrangement joins TRBV11-2 to TRBJ2-3; D unclear. This CDR3 contains 15 residues. Looked up from germline, CDR1 is SGHAT and CDR2 is FQNNGV. Trimming cost V 6 bases and J 6 bases, with 19 bases left between them. This CDR3 reads CASSPTVLAGDTQYF. The CDR3 nucleotides are TGTGCCAGCAGTCCCACCGTGCTTGCTGGTGATACGCAGTATTTT. The whole variable domain, remainder taken from reference TRBV11-2 and TRBJ2-3, is EAGVAQSPRYKIIEKRQSVAFWCNPISGHATLYWYQQILGQGPKLLIQFQNNGVVDDSQLPKDRFSAERLKGVDSTLKIQPAKLEDSAVYLCASSPTVLAGDTQYFGPGTRLTVL.

The rearrangement links TRBV9 to TRBJ2-1; D possibly corresponds to TRBD1 (5 bases). With 2 bases removed from V and 6 bases from J, the gap between germline ends came to 27 bases. In germline, CDR1 is SGDLS, CDR2 YYNGEE. The CDR3 is made up of 19 amino acids. CDR3 sequence (DNA): TGTGCCAGCAGCGTTAATCCCGGCGTAACAGGTCCTAGATTCAATGAGCAGTTCTTC. It is translated as CASSVNPGVTGPRFNEQFF.

The V call is TRBV5-1, the J call TRBJ2-1, with 12 bases that match TRBD2. The CDR3 sequence is 15 residues long. Germline V gives CDR1 SGHRS, CDR2 YFSETQ. With 5 bases clipped from V and 4 bases from J, the junction kept 4 bases outside the gene matches. The CDR3 loop is CASRGLAGRYNEQFF. The CDR3, as DNA: TGCGCCAGCAGAGGACTAGCGGGAAGGTACAATGAGCAGTTCTTC. The full variable domain, with the rest looked up from reference TRBV5-1 and TRBJ2-1, is KAGVTQTPRYLIKTRGQQVTLSCSPISGHRSVSWYQQTPGQGLQFLFEYFSETQRNKGNFPGRFSGRQFSNSRSEMNVSTLELGDSALYLCASRGLAGRYNEQFFGPGTRLTVL.

This clone was counted between two and nine times. This CDR3 is CASSYREGYEQFF. The CDR3, as DNA: TGTGCCAGCAGTTATCGTGAGGGCTATGAGCAGTTCTTC. The chain recombines TRBV6-5 with TRBJ2-1; TRBD2 is a possible D gene (5 bases). CDR1 and CDR2 (germline): MNHEY, SVGAGI. The ends were cut back, 3 bases at V and 8 bases at J, with 11 bases in the middle. The CDR3 is 13 amino acids.

The chain carries TRBV29-1 and TRBJ2-1, with 11 bases aligning to TRBD1. The CDR3 spans 16 residues. Germline V gene sequence: CDR1 SQVTM, CDR2 ANQGSEA. Unmatched junction bases numbered 13, after V lost 4 bases and J lost 8 bases. CDR3 sequence reads: CSVVGGTGGYSHEQFF. In nucleotides, the CDR3 is TGCAGCGTTGTAGGGGGGACAGGGGGATACTCGCATGAGCAGTTCTTC.

This chain joins TRBV29-1 and TRBJ1-2, with a weak D call TRBD1 (6 bases). Trimming shortened V by 4 bases and J by 7 bases, and 10 bases separated the two germline ends. The CDR3 is made up of 11 amino acids. Germline V CDR1 and CDR2: SQVTM, ANQGSEA. The CDR3 DNA follows: TGCAGCGTTGGGGCAGGGGTTGGCTACACCTTC. Translation: CSVGAGVGYTF. Supplemented by reference TRBV29-1 and TRBJ1-2, the full variable domain reads SAVISQKPSRDICQRGTSLTIQCQVDSQVTMMFWYRQQPGQSLTLIATANQGSEATYESGFVIDKFPISRPNLTFSTLTVSNMSPEDSSIYLCSVGAGVGYTFGSGTRLTVV.

This chain connects TRBV20-1 to TRBJ2-7; D uncertain. Germline lookup yields CDR1 DFQATT and CDR2 SNEGSKA (reference sequence). This CDR3 contains 11 residues. V dropped 4 bases and J dropped 4 bases, with 8 bases sitting between them. The CDR3 is CSATPLYEQYF. CDR3 coding DNA: TGCAGTGCTACACCCCTATACGAGCAGTACTTC.

A few counts support this clone. Other DNA sequences from this sample encode an identical CDR3 as well. The CDR3 region is CASSLSRSYEQYF. CDR3 DNA sequence: TGCGCCAGCAGCTTGAGTCGGAGCTACGAGCAGTACTTC. The genes are TRBV5-1 and TRBJ2-7; no clear D. Germline CDR1 reads SGHRS; CDR2 reads YFSETQ. The CDR3 consists of 13 residues. V dropped 1 base and J dropped 3 bases, with 8 bases sitting between them.

The J gene is TRBJ2-7, the V gene TRBV11-1; 11 bases are shared with TRBD2. With 0 bases clipped from V and 1 base from J, the junction kept 5 bases outside the gene matches. Per germline, CDR1 SGHAT and CDR2 FQDESV (reference sequence). The length of the CDR3 is 17 residues. In DNA, the CDR3 is TGTGCCAGCAGCTTAGCGGCTAGCGGGAGGCCTTCCTACGAGCAGTACTTC. Residues: CASSLAASGRPSYEQYF.

The chain has TRBV5-1 and TRBJ2-7; 8 nucleotides match TRBD1. CDR3 length: 16 amino acids. V shed 0 bases and J 0 bases; nucleotides not matched to a gene: 5. Germline V lookup: CDR1 SGHRS, CDR2 YFSETQ. CDR3 protein: CASSLVRDRSSYEQYF. CDR3 in DNA: TGCGCCAGCAGCTTGGTCCGGGACAGGAGCTCCTACGAGCAGTACTTC.

The chain is built from TRBV6-1 and TRBJ2-1; D is ambiguous. The CDR3 loop spans 14 amino acids. The V gene's germline CDR1 is MNHNS and CDR2 SASEGT. Trimming cost V 5 bases and J 0 bases, with 8 bases left between them. Here the CDR3 DNA reads TGTGCCAGCAGTCAATCGCCCTCCTACAATGAGCAGTTCTTC. This sequence encodes CASSQSPSYNEQFF.

The V call is TRBV4-3, the J call TRBJ2-7, with a tentative D call TRBD2 (6 bases). This CDR3 has 14 amino acids. Germline V gene sequence: CDR1 LGHNA, CDR2 YSLEER. Trimming took 1 base from V and 1 from J, leaving 8 bases between them. The CDR3 nucleotides are TGCGCCAGCAGCCAAGTCGCGGGATCCTACGAGCAGTACTTC. It specifies CASSQVAGSYEQYF.

This clone has at least ten counts. This rearrangement joins TRBV4-3 to TRBJ2-3, with D possibly TRBD1 on 5 matching bases. Germline V CDR1 and CDR2: LGHNA, YSLEER. V was cut by 0 bases and J by 6 bases, with 13 bases left in between. The CDR3 is 15 amino acids. CDR3 amino acids: CASSQDRKGVDTQYF. For the CDR3, the DNA is TGCGCCAGCAGCCAAGACAGGAAAGGGGTGGATACGCAGTATTTT.

This clone has just a few counts. This chain joins TRBV13 and TRBJ2-1; D gene unclear. CDR1 and CDR2 (germline): PRHDT, FYEKMQ (reference sequence). The V end lost 5 bases, the J end lost 0 bases, and 11 bases lay between the germline ends. The CDR3 extends over 15 amino acids. DNA for the CDR3: TGTGCCAGCAGCCCACCCCGATCCTCCTACAATGAGCAGTTCTTC. Its translation: CASSPPRSSYNEQFF.

This clone was recorded once. The chain recombines TRBV5-6 with TRBJ2-7, with 7 nucleotides matching TRBD1. The CDR3 has 14 amino acids. V was pared by 0 bases and J by 5 bases, with 5 bases of the junction left unmatched. CDR1 SGHDT and CDR2 YYEEEE come from the germline V gene. DNA for the CDR3: TGTGCCAGCAGCTTGGGGCAGGGGGTCAACGAGCAGTACTTC. Amino acid sequence: CASSLGQGVNEQYF.

The rearrangement links TRBV6-6 to TRBJ2-3; D gene uncertain. The V end lost 0 bases, the J end lost 0 bases, and 4 bases lay between the germline ends. This CDR3 is built from 14 residues. The germline V gene encodes CDR1 MNHNY and CDR2 SVGAGI (reference sequence). CDR3 in DNA: TGTGCCAGCAGTTACTCGATTAGCACAGATACGCAGTATTTT. Amino acids: CASSYSISTDTQYF.

This chain uses TRBV6-1 with TRBJ1-1; tentatively, D is TRBD1 (5 bases). This CDR3 comprises 12 residues. Trimming stripped 6 bases from V and 5 bases from J, with 10 bases between. Germline V lookup: CDR1 MNHNS, CDR2 SASEGT. This CDR3 is CASRPGRTEAFF. In DNA form, the CDR3 reads TGTGCCAGCAGGCCAGGGAGGACTGAAGCTTTCTTT.

Concerning this clone itself: A much bigger clone sits one base away, suggesting this may be a read error. V is TRBV5-6 and J is TRBJ2-7; TRBD1 matches 9 bases. Germline-derived CDR1 and CDR2 are SGHDT and YYEEEE. The ends lost 4 bases at V and 6 bases at J; junction bases unmatched: 5. The CDR3 is 13 amino acids. The CDR3 DNA is TGTGCCAGCAGCCCGGGACAGGGCTCCGAGCAGTACTTC. Translation: CASSPGQGSEQYF. Supplemented by reference TRBV5-6 and TRBJ2-7, the full variable domain reads DAGVTQSPTHLIKTRGQQVTLRCSPKSGHDTVSWYQQALGQGPQFIFQYYEEEERQRGNFPDRFSGHQFPNYSSELNVNALLLGDSALYLCASSPGQGSEQYFGPGTRLTVT.